This T cell receptor beta chain was documented in a study of shared clonotypes between healthy human individuals. Study-wide context: There were three CD4 naive, three CD4 memory, two CD8 naive and one CD8 memory plates per donor. Study conclusions and caveats: Among the subsets, naive ones generally showed larger estimated richness than memory ones.

The method was immunoSEQ multiplex PCR; TCRdb's version includes in-frame clones alone and lacks a portion of them. The table records hundreds of thousands of clones, 90% to 96% of them present only once. With respect to this clone: Its target is unknown. Other nucleotide sequences from this sample produce the same CDR3.

The receptor's source is a woman aged 25 to 45 in good health. The material sequenced was naive CD4+ T cells sorted from blood. As for subset: CD45RA+ positively selected.

CDR3 protein: CASSLGQGYGYTF. CDR3 in DNA: TGTGCCAGCAGTTTAGGACAGGGCTATGGCTACACCTTC. The chain employs TRBV28 and TRBJ1-2; 8 bases fit TRBD1. CDR3 length: 13 residues. Germline CDR1 reads MDHEN; CDR2 reads SYDVKM. V shed 2 bases, J shed 4 bases, and the junction held 0 bases outside the gene matches.